The rows below give T cell receptor beta chains drawn from one sample of a study of T cells after yellow fever vaccination. From the 5' RACE reads, TCRdb called clonotypes with MiXCR, one entry per CDR3 protein. The sample has 250,000 to 300,000 distinct CDR3 sequences, 10% to 15% seen once. Source: CD4+ T cells sorted from PBMCs, taken 45 days after the yellow fever booster vaccination. These receptors were collected from a man younger than 40 who received the YFV17D yellow fever vaccine. Both conserved end residues are part of each CDR3. The D gene is left open where the match is weak. Rows give clone size only sometimes, using once, few, many, or a class for an expanded clone.

V gene	J gene	D gene	clone size	CDR3 protein	CDR3 DNA
TRBV5-6	TRBJ2-1	TRBD1	few	CASSESGTGLQEQFF	TGTGCCAGCAGCGAGTCCGGGACAGGGTTACAGGAGCAGTTCTTC
TRBV4-3	TRBJ2-1	-	few	CASSQASGGGSYNEQFF	TGCGCCAGCAGCCAAGCCTCTGGGGGCGGATCCTACAATGAGCAGTTCTTC
TRBV7-9	TRBJ2-5	-	-	CATEQSGGETQYF	TGTGCCACCGAACAGAGCGGTGGTGAGACCCAGTACTTC
TRBV6-2/TRBV6-3	TRBJ2-7	TRBD1	few	CASSYPRQGYEQYF	TGTGCCAGCAGTTATCCACGACAGGGTTACGAGCAGTACTTC
TRBV6-5	TRBJ2-7	TRBD2	-	CASSYSFGREGPSYEQYF	TGTGCCAGCAGTTACTCGTTTGGGCGGGAGGGCCCCAGCTACGAGCAGTACTTC
TRBV12-5	TRBJ2-1	-	-	CASGLGPTYNEQFF	TGTGCTAGTGGTTTGGGGCCTACTTACAATGAGCAGTTCTTC
TRBV3-1	TRBJ2-3	-	few	CASSHLGRNPDTQYF	TGTGCCAGCAGCCACCTTGGGAGGAATCCAGATACGCAGTATTTT
TRBV12-3/TRBV12-4	TRBJ2-1	-	many	CASSLAQGNNEQFF	TGTGCCAGCAGTTTAGCTCAGGGGAACAATGAGCAGTTCTTC
TRBV20-1	TRBJ2-3	TRBD2	many	CSAGTSGVTDTQYF	TGCAGTGCTGGGACTAGCGGGGTGACAGATACGCAGTATTTT
TRBV3-1	TRBJ1-1	-	few	CASGWRQTNTEAFF	TGTGCCAGCGGCTGGCGACAAACGAACACTGAAGCTTTCTTT
TRBV27	TRBJ2-3	-	-	CASRQGGTDTQYF	TGTGCCAGCAGACAGGGAGGCACAGATACGCAGTATTTT
TRBV9	TRBJ2-7	TRBD2	-	CASSVGRLAGAYEQYF	TGTGCCAGCAGCGTAGGAAGACTAGCGGGGGCCTACGAGCAGTACTTC
TRBV25-1	TRBJ1-2	TRBD1	few	CASSEPGQGENGYTF	TGTGCCAGCAGTGAACCGGGACAGGGGGAGAATGGCTACACCTTC
TRBV7-2	TRBJ2-3	-	few	CASSLSLSRTDTQYF	TGTGCCAGCAGCCTGTCTTTGAGCCGCACAGATACGCAGTATTTT
TRBV2	TRBJ2-4	TRBD2	few	CASSVRGGGIAKNIQYF	TGTGCCAGCAGTGTTCGCGGCGGGGGAATAGCCAAAAACATTCAGTACTTC
TRBV10-2	TRBJ2-3	-	few	CASLSLRDTQYF	TGCGCCAGTTTATCCTTACGAGATACGCAGTATTTT
TRBV5-6	TRBJ1-1	-	-	CASLLGFPGTEAFF	TGTGCCAGCTTGCTGGGGTTCCCGGGAACTGAAGCTTTCTTT
TRBV6-2/TRBV6-3	TRBJ2-7	-	few	CASSYASPYEQYF	TGTGCCAGCAGTTACGCCAGTCCCTACGAGCAGTACTTC
TRBV20-1	TRBJ1-5	TRBD1	few	CSAPRGTGGNQPQHF	TGCAGTGCTCCGAGGGGGACAGGGGGCAATCAGCCCCAGCATTTT
TRBV12-3/TRBV12-4	TRBJ2-7	-	-	CASSFTASDEQYF	TGTGCCAGCAGTTTTACGGCTTCTGACGAGCAGTACTTC